This TCR beta chain came from a study of T cell responses to AZD1222 COVID-19 vaccine (dated by TCRdb to 2020 to 2022). About the full investigation: TCR sequencing was performed for over 230 trial participants, of whom around 210 were given two doses of AZD1222 and approximately 25 were given two doses of MenACWY control vaccine. Enrollment into the trials was organized by age into subgroups of 18-55, 56-69 and 70-plus years, and those subgroups contained roughly 150, 30 and 60 TCR-sequenced participants, respectively. What the research found in general, with its limitations: The 56-69-year group was small, and its depth increase did not reach significance, likely because of low power. The vaccine-associated CD4 TCRs covered the entire spike protein, and the dominant responses fell in regions 160-218 and 743-854. Reportedly, close to half of the unique spike-specific TCRs recognized epitopes lying outside the regions that are mutated in the B.1.351 and B.1.1.7 variants. Most participants were white British and females outnumbered males, and the authors suggested that clonal diversity may have been underestimated. Because no day 14 peak-response samples were available, repertoires were characterized only after the peak T cell response. Conclusions about previously exposed vaccinees are limited, since just five to seven AZD1222 recipients were seropositive for SARS-CoV-2 at baseline. A significant rise in spike-specific TCR breadth and depth was observed after two AZD1222 doses relative to day 0 and relative to MenACWY recipients.

On this clone: What antigen it recognizes has not been identified. No much larger clonotype is one base removed from it; base qualities were not supplied.

The meaning of the sample's time point label: baseline before first vaccination. According to the study, the label for this sample's treatment or condition signals: meningococcal conjugate vaccine given as trial control. Vaccinee samples came from UK trials COV001 and COV002, including a single-blind randomized controlled phase 2/3 trial of AZD1222 (ChAdOx1 nCoV-19) in healthy adults. Trial participant PBMC samples were collected at day 0 and day 28 after the second dose for TCRbeta chain sequencing. The CDR3 regions of human TCRbeta chains were analyzed by immunosequencing. The authors processed their data as follows. TCRs in the repertoires were compared against a reference library of SARS-CoV-2-specific TCRs that had been generated with the MIRA antigen-specificity platform. Breadth was defined as the fraction of unique TCRs that were SARS-CoV-2-associated, and depth was defined as the fraction of total T cells that were SARS-CoV-2-associated. Using the MIRA data, every spike-specific TCR was mapped to the spike region that the TCR reacted to and assigned to either a CD4 or a CD8 class. Log10-transformed breadth and depth values were compared by one-way ANOVA with Sidak's multiple comparisons tests. This immuneACCESS table, as held by TCRdb, lists in-frame sequences with V and J called but not all clones. Of the missing ones, under half trace to an unresolved V gene in checked studies; the others have no known cause. The V and J calls and clone size come from that table; D and trimming were worked out from the DNA. For this sample there are 65,000 to 80,000 clones; about 91% appear just once. The ten most abundant clones make up roughly 7% of the sample.

The source was peripheral blood, collected on day 0 of MenACWY control vaccination. The TCR originated in an adult in good health.

The DNA is TGTGCCAGCAGAAAAATCCCGTCTGGGGCGGCCGAGCAGTACTTC. It translates as CASRKIPSGAAEQYF. This receptor chain uses TRBV7-2 and TRBJ2-7; matching of 5 bases hints at TRBD1 as the D gene. V loses 6 bases of germline sequence and J loses 6 bases, and the interval between the two ends is 21 bases. Its CDR3 holds 15 amino acids, cysteine through phenylalanine. Only CDR3 DNA is held: 45 bases, read in frame from base 1. According to the germline V gene, CDR1 reads SGHTA and CDR2 reads FQGNSA. Outside the CDR3, residues come from the reference TRBV7-2 and TRBJ2-7 proteins, so the full variable domain is: GAGVSQSPSNKVTEKGKDVELRCDPISGHTALYWYRQSLGQGLEFLIYFQGNSAPDKSGLPSDRFSAERTGGSVSTLTIQRTQQEDSAVYLCASRKIPSGAAEQYFGPGTRLTVT.